A single sample is the source of the 19 T cell receptor beta chains below, sequenced in a study of cytomegalovirus exposure and HLA in healthy donors. In the PCR, 60 Vbeta and 13 Jbeta primers were used. The method was immunoSEQ multiplex PCR; TCRdb's version includes in-frame clones alone and lacks a portion of them. The sample holds 150,000 to 200,000 clones; around nine tenths are singletons and the top ten take under 0.95%. The sequencing input was PBMCs. The receptor set was obtained from a woman in her twenties or thirties in good health and CMV-seronegative.

The rearrangement links TRBV5-1 to TRBJ1-4, with 7 bases fitting TRBD1. V trimming: 3 bases; J trimming: 2 bases; junction bases outside the gene matches: 1. This CDR3 contains 14 residues. Germline CDR1 and CDR2: SGHRS and YFSETQ. The CDR3 is CASSWTGTNEKLFF. As DNA, the CDR3 is TGCGCCAGCAGCTGGACAGGCACTAATGAAAAACTGTTTTTT.

CDR3 protein: CASSQDRQGDVSNYGYTF. As DNA, the CDR3 is TGCGCCAGCAGCCAAGATCGGCAGGGGGACGTTTCTAACTATGGCTACACCTTC. This chain joins TRBV4-1 and TRBJ1-2, with 7 positions matching TRBD1. The CDR3 runs 18 residues. The V gene end was trimmed by 0 bases and the J gene end by 0 bases; junction bases not matched to a gene: 10. In germline, CDR1 is MGHRA, CDR2 YSYEKL.

A single count supports this clone. The rearrangement uses TRBV15 and TRBJ2-7, with 8 bases fitting TRBD2. The V gene end was trimmed by 3 bases and the J gene end by 4 bases; junction bases not matched to a gene: 5. This CDR3 is built from 14 residues. Germline V lookup: CDR1 LNHNV, CDR2 YYDKDF (reference sequence). CDR3 protein: CATSSGGAGYEQYF. The CDR3 DNA reads as TGTGCCACCAGCAGCGGGGGGGCAGGGTACGAGCAGTACTTC.

The chain recombines TRBV7-9 with TRBJ1-5; tentative D call: TRBD1 (5 bases). Germline assignment: CDR1 SEHNR and CDR2 FQNEAQ (reference sequence). The V gene lost 1 base and the J gene lost 3 bases, with 7 bases spanning the gap. The CDR3 extends over 14 amino acids. The CDR3 protein is CASSLGQINQPQHF. In DNA, the CDR3 is TGTGCCAGCAGCTTAGGACAGATCAATCAGCCCCAGCATTTT.

The V gene is TRBV5-1, the J gene TRBJ2-7; D may be TRBD2 (5 bases). V dropped 2 bases and J dropped 0 bases, with 12 bases sitting between them. The CDR3 spans 15 residues. Per the germline V gene, CDR1 is SGHRS and CDR2 is YFSETQ. The CDR3 loop is CASSLVQGSSYEQYF. The CDR3 coding sequence is TGCGCCAGCAGCTTAGTGCAAGGGAGCTCCTACGAGCAGTACTTC.

The V call is TRBV5-1, the J call TRBJ1-2; the match to TRBD1 covers 10 bases. The V gene's germline CDR1 is SGHRS and CDR2 YFSETQ. With V trimmed by 4 bases and J by 8 bases, 8 bases remained unmatched. The CDR3 has 14 residues. The CDR3 is CASSVLTGGEGYTF. The CDR3 nucleotides are TGCGCCAGCAGCGTCTTGACAGGGGGCGAAGGCTACACCTTC.

Of note for this clone: The sample carries other DNA sequences with the same CDR3. The rearrangement links TRBV5-1 to TRBJ1-1, with 9 bases matching TRBD1. With 4 bases clipped from V and 0 bases from J, the junction kept 7 bases outside the gene matches. The CDR3 sequence is 16 residues long. CDR1 is SGHRS and CDR2 is YFSETQ in the germline V gene. CDR3 residues: CASSPRDRDLNTEAFF. The DNA of the CDR3 is TGCGCCAGCAGCCCCCGGGACAGGGACCTGAACACTGAAGCTTTCTTT.

The chain links TRBV5-1 to TRBJ1-1, with D uncertain. The germline V and J ends were trimmed by 0 bases and 1 base, with 10 bases remaining between them. Looked up from germline, CDR1 is SGHRS and CDR2 is YFSETQ. The CDR3 has 15 amino acids. The CDR3 DNA reads TGCGCCAGCAGCTTGGGGGCCCCACCGAACACTGAAGCTTTCTTT. As protein: CASSLGAPPNTEAFF.

This clone was counted once. This chain links TRBV28 with TRBJ2-2, with D tentatively TRBD1 (6 bases). There are 15 residues in the CDR3. Germline loops: CDR1 MDHEN, CDR2 SYDVKM. V lost 6 bases and J lost 2, with 13 bases in between. CDR3 sequence: CASSLSGHNTGELFF. As DNA, the CDR3 is TGTGCCAGCAGCCTCTCGGGACATAACACCGGGGAGCTGTTTTTT.

V is TRBV28 and J is TRBJ2-4, with D perhaps TRBD1 (5 bases). V was cut by 4 bases and J by 5 bases, with 12 bases left in between. This CDR3 spans 14 amino acids. Looked up from germline, CDR1 is MDHEN and CDR2 is SYDVKM. This chain's CDR3 is CASSWSRAQNIQYF. In nucleotides, the CDR3 is TGTGCCAGCAGTTGGTCCAGGGCCCAAAACATTCAGTACTTC.

This chain connects TRBV5-6 to TRBJ1-2; D remains ambiguous. Per germline, CDR1 SGHDT and CDR2 YYEEEE. The CDR3 consists of 16 residues. Trimming pared 1 base from V and 0 bases from J, leaving 13 bases between. CDR3 bases: TGTGCCAGCAGCTTGCCCCCCACGCGAGCTAACTATGGCTACACCTTC. Protein product: CASSLPPTRANYGYTF.

The chain joins TRBV30 to TRBJ1-6; a possible D gene is TRBD1 (5 bases). The germline V gene has CDR1 GTSNPN and CDR2 SVGIG (reference sequence). Trimming stripped 3 bases from V and 10 bases from J, with 13 bases between. This CDR3 has 13 amino acids. This CDR3 is CAWRGGDFSPLHF. CDR3 bases: TGTGCCTGGAGGGGTGGGGACTTCTCACCCCTCCACTTT.

The rearrangement uses TRBV7-2 and TRBJ2-2; D possibly corresponds to TRBD1 (5 bases). V was cut by 8 bases and J by 1 base, with 11 bases left in between. Germline CDR1 reads SGHTA; CDR2 reads FQGNSA. The CDR3 loop spans 14 amino acids. The CDR3 DNA sequence: TGTGCCAGCGTACAGGAGTTGAACACCGGGGAGCTGTTTTTT. It yields the protein CASVQELNTGELFF.

This chain connects TRBV27 to TRBJ1-2; 9 bases align to TRBD1. V lost 5 bases and J lost 2; bases outside the gene matches: 3. The CDR3 is 14 amino acids. Germline CDR1 MNHEY, CDR2 SMNVEV (reference sequence). The CDR3 sequence is CASSRTGANYGYTF. The CDR3 nucleotides read TGTGCCAGCAGTCGGACAGGGGCCAACTATGGCTACACCTTC.

The chain has TRBV6-5 and TRBJ2-1, with D possibly matching TRBD1 (6 bases). CDR1 MNHEY and CDR2 SVGAGI come from the germline V gene. The length of the CDR3 is 13 residues. Trimming removed 5 bases at V and 4 bases at J, with 9 bases between. Here the CDR3 DNA reads TGTGCCAGCAGTCGACAGGAATACAATGAGCAGTTCTTC. Translated: CASSRQEYNEQFF.

The chain has TRBV7-6 and TRBJ2-3; 11 bases line up with TRBD1. This CDR3 spans 17 amino acids. With V trimmed by 1 base and J by 4 bases, 7 bases remained unmatched. Per germline, CDR1 SGHVS and CDR2 FNYEAQ. The CDR3 DNA is TGTGCCAGCAGCTTAGTCTCAGGGACAGGGGGTGCAGATACGCAGTATTTT. This sequence encodes CASSLVSGTGGADTQYF.

CDR3 protein: CASSLIRTGNSYEQYF. For the CDR3, the DNA is TGTGCCAGCAGTTTAATCCGGACAGGGAATAGCTACGAGCAGTACTTC. This sequence joins TRBV27 and TRBJ2-7, with 8 bases lining up with TRBD1. Germline V gene data show CDR1 as MNHEY and CDR2 as SMNVEV (reference sequence). After removal of 2 bases from V and 3 bases from J, the junction contained 9 bases not matched to a gene. The CDR3 is 16 amino acids.

The J gene is TRBJ2-3, the V gene TRBV5-1; 8 bases match TRBD1. The V and J ends lost 4 bases and 1 base, in that order; junction bases with no gene match: 11. The V gene's germline CDR1 is SGHRS and CDR2 YFSETQ. The CDR3 loop spans 17 amino acids. CDR3 coding DNA: TGCGCCAGCAGCGGCAGGGGGCGCCGGATCGGCACAGATACGCAGTATTTT. Translated, it gives CASSGRGRRIGTDTQYF. Together with reference TRBV5-1 and TRBJ2-3, the CDR3 gives the full variable domain: KAGVTQTPRYLIKTRGQQVTLSCSPISGHRSVSWYQQTPGQGLQFLFEYFSETQRNKGNFPGRFSGRQFSNSRSEMNVSTLELGDSALYLCASSGRGRRIGTDTQYFGPGTRLTVL.

This chain uses TRBV19 with TRBJ2-3, with TRBD1 as a possible D gene (5 bases). V lost 1 base, J lost 2 bases, and 10 bases lay in between. This CDR3 has 15 amino acids. Germline CDR1 reads LNHDA; CDR2 reads SQIVND (reference sequence). The CDR3 coding sequence is TGTGCCAGTAGTATAGTAGGGGCTCCCACAGATACGCAGTATTTT. Protein sequence: CASSIVGAPTDTQYF.